This section outlines one T cell receptor beta chain sequence together with its context. The sample is drawn from a study of blood T cell repertoires in COVID-19. Study context: PBMCs, B-cell-depleted T cells, or T cells were the source of the cDNA or gDNA that made up the material.

Study members were between roughly 18 and 89 years old and lived in fewer than 30 US regions. Clones were read by immunoSEQ multiplex PCR, and TCRdb kept only the in-frame ones, dropping some. Of hundreds of thousands of clones in the sample, approximately 85% were seen once. V shed 2 bases, J shed 9 bases, and the junction held 10 bases outside the gene matches. CDR1 and CDR2 (germline): GTSNPN, SVGIG (reference sequence). CDR3 length: 16 amino acids. The V call is TRBV30, the J call TRBJ2-1, with 13 bases aligning to TRBD2. This TCR derives from a man aged 25-45 years who had recovered from COVID-19. The sample comprised PBMCs or T cells enriched from blood (not recorded which). The chain's CDR3 is CAWSTPWTSGGLEQFF. The CDR3 coding sequence is TGTGCCTGGAGTACTCCTTGGACTAGCGGGGGTCTTGAGCAGTTCTTC.